One T cell receptor beta chain is described in this entry. This clonotype was observed a few times. Its antigen specificity is not known. No per-base quality is available; no much larger clone lies one base away. The sample originates from a study of chronic HIV infection and antiretroviral therapy (dated by TCRdb to the mid-2010s). In the germline V gene, CDR1 corresponds to SGHRS and CDR2 to YFSETQ. V was cut back by 1 base and J by 2 bases, leaving a gap of 9 bases between them. The CDR3 holds 14 amino acids from the cysteine to the phenylalanine. Kept here is only the CDR3 DNA, which spans 42 bases and is read in frame from base 1. The library was obtained by 5' RACE. Reads for this sample came from an Illumina MiSeq. TCRdb reprocessed the public reads (quality trimming at Q25 with fastp, clone calling with MiXCR) and kept in-frame beta chains. Rows matching on CDR3 protein sequence are summarized as one entry with the most common DNA and genes. For this sample there are about 48,000 distinct CDR3 sequences; under 20% appear just once. Together, the top ten hold over 2.5% of the sample.

The clonotype comes from an adult who had HIV and had not received antiretroviral therapy, or was an uninfected healthy control (not recorded which). Material: peripheral blood. The chain is assembled from TRBV5-1 and TRBJ1-2; no confident D gene assignment can be made. The encoded CDR3 is CASSLHPRNYGYTF. The bases read TGCGCCAGCAGCTTGCATCCCAGAAACTATGGCTACACCTTC.